One sample yielded the 11 T cell receptor beta chains listed below, sequenced in a study of shared clonotypes between healthy human individuals (TCRdb year 2020). To prepare the library, the immunoSEQ multiplex PCR assay was applied. TCRdb provides this immuneACCESS table in a form limited to in-frame rearrangements. Some clones are lacking; in checked studies, under half of them reflect an unresolved V gene, and why the rest are absent is not known. Present in this sample are some 2,100,000 clones, roughly 91% of which were seen just once. In total, the top ten clones hold roughly 1.8% of the sample. For the CD8 naive samples, CD45RO-negative cells were positively selected for CCR7, yielding a CD45RA+CCR7+ population from which TemRA cells were excluded. Sequencing was performed on naive CD8+ T cells from PBMCs. What this sample's cell subset or site label stands for: CD45RA+CCR7+. Receptors originate from a man between 18 and 29 years old in good health. Some clones in this sample may be carry-over from other donors' samples.

The gene calls are TRBV6-6 and TRBJ1-3, with a weak D call TRBD1 (6 bases). Per the germline V gene, CDR1 is MNHNY and CDR2 is SVGAGI (reference sequence). There are 15 residues in the CDR3. Trimming left V 2 bases short and J 4 bases short, with 12 bases between. The CDR3 sequence is CASSYLGGGGNTIYF. In DNA form, the CDR3 reads TGTGCCAGCAGTTACCTAGGGGGAGGCGGAAACACCATATATTTT.

The chain is built from TRBV10-3 and TRBJ1-2; D ambiguous. The CDR3 is 13 residues long. The V end lost 0 bases, the J end lost 7 bases, and 9 bases lay between the germline ends. The germline V gene has CDR1 ENHRY and CDR2 SYGVKD. This chain's CDR3 is CAISESRTSGYTF. As DNA, the CDR3 is TGTGCCATCAGTGAGTCGAGGACGTCTGGCTACACCTTC.

CDR3 DNA: TGTGCCAGCAGTTTACTGGCGTCTACTAGCTCCTACGAGCAGTACTTC. Its translation is CASSLLASTSSYEQYF. This chain connects TRBV27 to TRBJ2-7, with D possibly TRBD2 on 5 matching bases. Germline V gene data show CDR1 as MNHEY and CDR2 as SMNVEV (reference sequence). The CDR3 totals 16 residues. Deletions cut 2 bases from V and 0 bases from J, with 14 bases between.

The rearrangement uses TRBV9 and TRBJ1-4; D gene unclear. This CDR3 contains 12 residues. The V end lost 5 bases, the J end lost 12 bases, and 14 bases lay between the germline ends. Germline assignment: CDR1 SGDLS and CDR2 YYNGEE. This CDR3 is CASSGSSEELFF. The CDR3, as DNA: TGTGCCAGCAGTGGTTCGTCCGAGGAACTGTTTTTT.

The chain couples TRBV21-1 to TRBJ1-3. TRBV21-1 is marked as a pseudogene. This CDR3 is 13 amino acids long. The CDR3 DNA is TGTGCCAGCAGCAAAAGCCCTAGGAACACCATATATTTT. This sequence encodes CASSKSPRNTIYF.

The rearrangement joins TRBV7-6 to TRBJ2-3; D might be TRBD1 (6 bases). Trimming stripped 5 bases from V and 4 bases from J, with 10 bases between. This CDR3 is built from 13 residues. CDR1 is SGHVS and CDR2 is FNYEAQ in the germline V gene. CDR3: CASSPRQADTQYF. CDR3 coding DNA: TGTGCCAGCAGCCCGAGACAGGCAGATACGCAGTATTTT.

This clone was picked up one time. The rearrangement links TRBV6-5 to TRBJ2-2; D call uncertain. The V gene's germline CDR1 is MNHEY and CDR2 SVGAGI. The CDR3 is made up of 14 amino acids. Trimming pared 0 bases from V and 3 bases from J, leaving 5 bases between. In DNA form, the CDR3 reads TGTGCCAGCAGTTACTCCCTGTACACCGGGGAGCTGTTTTTT. Protein: CASSYSLYTGELFF.

The J gene is TRBJ2-2, the V gene TRBV7-8; 8 nucleotides match TRBD1. The germline CDR1 and CDR2 sequences are SGHVS and FQNEAQ. V lost 4 bases, J lost 6 bases, and 16 bases stayed unmatched. The CDR3 runs 18 residues. For the CDR3, the DNA is TGTGCCAGCAGCTCGGACAGGGTTGGATGGTTTTTCCCCGGGGAGCTGTTTTTT. It specifies CASSSDRVGWFFPGELFF.

The rearrangement uses TRBV6-5 and TRBJ2-2; tentative D call: TRBD2 (5 bases). The length of the CDR3 is 16 residues. Trimming pared 2 bases from V and 6 bases from J, leaving 16 bases between. Germline V gene sequence: CDR1 MNHEY, CDR2 SVGAGI. The CDR3 coding sequence is TGTGCCAGCAGTTACGTGCTAGCCCATACCCCCGGGGAGCTGTTTTTT. Amino acid sequence: CASSYVLAHTPGELFF.

The CDR3 DNA reads as TGTGCCAGCACCATAATACACAAGGGGTACACCGGGGAGCTGTTTTTT. This sequence encodes CASTIIHKGYTGELFF. The chain links TRBV28 to TRBJ2-2, with D possibly TRBD1 on 5 matching bases. V lost 7 bases and J lost 3, with 18 bases in between. This CDR3 is 16 amino acids long. The germline V gene encodes CDR1 MDHEN and CDR2 SYDVKM. The full variable domain, with the rest looked up from reference TRBV28 and TRBJ2-2, is DVKVTQSSRYLVKRTGEKVFLECVQDMDHENMFWYRQDPGLGLRLIYFSYDVKMKEKGDIPEGYSVSREKKERFSLILESASTNQTSMYLCASTIIHKGYTGELFFGEGSRLTVL.

CDR3: CASSQDYSPGELFF. The CDR3 DNA is TGCGCCAGCAGCCAAGATTATAGTCCCGGGGAGCTGTTTTTT. The chain uses TRBV4-3 and TRBJ2-2, with D hard to call. The germline V gene has CDR1 LGHNA and CDR2 YSLEER. V was cut by 0 bases and J by 6 bases, with 8 bases left in between. This CDR3 has 14 residues.